The 32 T cell receptor beta chains below all came from one sample that was sequenced in a study of cytomegalovirus exposure and HLA in healthy donors. Use of 60 Vbeta and 13 Jbeta primers characterized the PCR. The method was immunoSEQ multiplex PCR; TCRdb's version includes in-frame clones alone and lacks a portion of them. This specimen shows tens of thousands of clones; the ten leading clones hold around 1.1%. Material for sequencing was PBMCs. The receptors were sampled from a woman in her 30s in good health and CMV-seronegative.

The genes are TRBV7-9 and TRBJ2-7; possible D gene TRBD1, 5 bases. CDR1 is SEHNR, CDR2 FQNEAQ, per germline (reference sequence). This CDR3 contains 14 residues. V was clipped by 1 base and J by 2 bases, with 9 bases between them. The CDR3 nucleotides read TGTGCCAGCAGCTTAGACCCAGGGCCCTACGAGCAGTACTTC. This gives the protein CASSLDPGPYEQYF.

The rearrangement uses TRBV20-1 and TRBJ2-1; TRBD2 aligns across 7 bases. Germline CDR1 reads DFQATT; CDR2 reads SNEGSKA (reference sequence). The CDR3 extends over 11 amino acids. Trimming at V came to 5 bases and at J to 9 bases, leaving 4 bases not matched to a gene. CDR3 DNA sequence: TGCAGTGCTGCCCGGGGGGTTGAGCAGTTCTTC. Amino acid sequence: CSAARGVEQFF.

The chain has TRBV19 and TRBJ1-6; TRBD1 agrees at 10 bases. V shed 5 bases, J shed 8 bases, and the junction held 3 bases outside the gene matches. The CDR3 consists of 14 residues. Germline loops: CDR1 LNHDA, CDR2 SQIVND (reference sequence). The CDR3 sequence: CASSDRGQYSPLHF. In DNA, the CDR3 is TGTGCCAGTAGTGACAGGGGGCAATATTCACCCCTCCACTTT.

The CDR3 sequence: CASSQGRDTEAFF. The CDR3, as DNA: TGCGCCAGCAGCCAAGGCAGGGACACTGAAGCTTTCTTT. The chain combines TRBV4-1 with TRBJ1-1; TRBD1 might be the D (5 bases). Germline values: CDR1 MGHRA, CDR2 YSYEKL. The ends were cut back, 1 base at V and 3 bases at J, with 6 bases in the middle. The CDR3 contains 13 residues.

The rearrangement links TRBV6-6 to TRBJ2-7; TRBD1 might be the D (5 bases). Germline V gene sequence: CDR1 MNHNY, CDR2 SVGAGI (reference sequence). The CDR3 extends over 13 amino acids. Trimming took off 4 bases at V and 3 bases at J, with 10 bases between the two ends. The CDR3 loop is CASSWQGYYEQYF. The DNA of the CDR3 is TGTGCCAGCAGTTGGCAGGGCTACTACGAGCAGTACTTC.

The chain links TRBV4-1 to TRBJ1-5; 7 bases match TRBD1. Trimming cost V 3 bases and J 6 bases; bases outside gene matches: 5. In germline, CDR1 is MGHRA, CDR2 YSYEKL. This CDR3 is built from 14 residues. The CDR3 DNA reads TGCGCCAGCAGCCATACAGGGGAGGCTCAGCCCCAGCATTTT. It is translated as CASSHTGEAQPQHF.

The chain links TRBV5-1 to TRBJ1-1; weak D call: TRBD1 (6 bases). Trimming left V 2 bases short and J 6 bases short, with 17 bases between. Germline values: CDR1 SGHRS, CDR2 YFSETQ. This CDR3 contains 15 residues. CDR3 loop: CASSFADHRVAEAFF. CDR3 DNA sequence: TGCGCCAGCAGCTTCGCCGACCACAGGGTTGCTGAAGCTTTCTTT. The full variable domain, completed using reference TRBV5-1 and TRBJ1-1, is KAGVTQTPRYLIKTRGQQVTLSCSPISGHRSVSWYQQTPGQGLQFLFEYFSETQRNKGNFPGRFSGRQFSNSRSEMNVSTLELGDSALYLCASSFADHRVAEAFFGQGTRLTVV.

The rearrangement uses TRBV28 and TRBJ2-7, with D possibly matching TRBD1 (6 bases). Germline CDR1 and CDR2: MDHEN and SYDVKM. V was clipped by 6 bases and J by 0 bases, with 15 bases between them. The CDR3 loop spans 15 amino acids. The CDR3 DNA reads TGTGCCAGCAGCTACACAGGGAGTCTCTCCTACGAGCAGTACTTC. Translation gives CASSYTGSLSYEQYF.

The genes are TRBV13 and TRBJ2-1; 15 nucleotides match TRBD2. Germline lookup yields CDR1 PRHDT and CDR2 FYEKMQ (reference sequence). V lost 6 bases and J lost 10; bases outside the gene matches: 4. The CDR3 totals 14 residues. CDR3 coding DNA: TGTGCCAGCAGAATGGGACTAGCGGGGGGAGAGCAGTTCTTC. This codes for CASRMGLAGGEQFF.

The chain joins TRBV6-1 to TRBJ2-7; 7 bases agree with TRBD1. With V trimmed by 5 bases and J by 6 bases, 7 bases remained unmatched. The CDR3 runs to 13 residues. Per the germline V gene, CDR1 is MNHNS and CDR2 is SASEGT. The CDR3: CASSTQGEGEQYF. The CDR3 nucleotides are TGTGCCAGCAGTACCCAGGGGGAAGGCGAGCAGTACTTC.

The chain carries TRBV19 and TRBJ1-3; weak D call: TRBD1 (6 bases). Per germline, CDR1 LNHDA and CDR2 SQIVND (reference sequence). Deletions cut 3 bases from V and 0 bases from J, with 12 bases between. The CDR3 sequence is 16 residues long. CDR3 residues: CASSIGPRGSGNTIYF. CDR3 nucleotides: TGTGCCAGTAGTATCGGGCCCAGGGGCTCTGGAAACACCATATATTTT.

The CDR3 here is CASSSRGGVSNQPQHF. The CDR3 nucleotides read TGTGCCAGTAGTAGCCGCGGGGGGGTAAGCAATCAGCCCCAGCATTTT. The chain is built from TRBV19 and TRBJ1-5; D may be TRBD1 (5 bases). Germline loops: CDR1 LNHDA, CDR2 SQIVND (reference sequence). This CDR3 spans 16 amino acids. Trimming left V 4 bases short and J 1 base short, with 14 bases between.

V and J are TRBV2 and TRBJ2-7; D call uncertain. The CDR3 is made up of 12 amino acids. The V and J ends lost 5 bases and 2 bases respectively, with 7 bases between them. The V gene's germline CDR1 is SNHLY and CDR2 FYNNEI. The CDR3 loop is CASSSLAYEQYF. CDR3 DNA sequence: TGTGCCAGCAGTTCCTTAGCCTACGAGCAGTACTTC.

This sequence joins TRBV5-6 and TRBJ2-1; 9 positions agree with TRBD1. J lost 8 bases, V lost 1 base, and 7 bases had no gene match. The CDR3 runs to 15 residues. Germline CDR1 is SGHDT and CDR2 is YYEEEE. CDR3 bases: TGTGCCAGCAGCTTGAGTGGACAGGGGCGTGATGAGCAGTTCTTC. The encoded protein is CASSLSGQGRDEQFF. Full variable domain (outside the CDR3, taken from reference TRBV5-6 and TRBJ2-1): DAGVTQSPTHLIKTRGQQVTLRCSPKSGHDTVSWYQQALGQGPQFIFQYYEEEERQRGNFPDRFSGHQFPNYSSELNVNALLLGDSALYLCASSLSGQGRDEQFFGPGTRLTVL.

The genes are TRBV5-1 and TRBJ2-5; the match to TRBD2 covers 11 bases. Germline lookup yields CDR1 SGHRS and CDR2 YFSETQ. The CDR3 totals 16 residues. V shed 2 bases, J shed 4 bases, and the junction held 7 bases outside the gene matches. CDR3 in amino acids: CASSFLPSGRLETQYF. Here the CDR3 DNA reads TGCGCCAGCAGCTTCCTACCTAGCGGGAGGCTAGAGACCCAGTACTTC.

The chain carries TRBV6-1 and TRBJ1-1; the D is unclear. Looked up from germline, CDR1 is MNHNS and CDR2 is SASEGT. V lost 0 bases, J lost 8 bases, and 10 bases lay in between. The CDR3 has 13 amino acids. The CDR3 sequence is CASSEAQVREAFF. DNA of the CDR3: TGTGCCAGCAGTGAAGCCCAGGTCCGAGAAGCTTTCTTT.

The chain links TRBV5-1 to TRBJ2-1, with TRBD2 as a possible D gene (6 bases). This CDR3 comprises 15 residues. In germline, CDR1 is SGHRS, CDR2 YFSETQ. V was clipped by 4 bases and J by 0 bases, with 11 bases between them. The CDR3 region has the DNA TGCGCCAGCAGCAATAGACTAGACTCCTACAATGAGCAGTTCTTC. It specifies CASSNRLDSYNEQFF.

The rearrangement joins TRBV6-1 to TRBJ2-5; D perhaps matches TRBD1 (7 bases). CDR3 length: 17 residues. Between the trimmed V and J ends, which lost 2 bases and 2 bases, there was a span of 18 bases. Germline loops: CDR1 MNHNS, CDR2 SASEGT. Written as DNA, the CDR3 is TGTGCCAGCAGTGAACCGGGGGCAGGGGGATATCAAGAGACCCAGTACTTC. Its translation is CASSEPGAGGYQETQYF.

Points on this clone: The sample holds other DNA sequences that translate to the same CDR3. The CDR3 region is CAWSSGSGNTIYF. The CDR3 DNA sequence: TGTGCCTGGAGTTCGGGCTCTGGAAACACCATATATTTT. V and J are TRBV30 and TRBJ1-3, with D unclear. The CDR3 has 13 amino acids. V gave up 2 bases and J gave up 0 bases, with 5 bases separating them. Germline loops: CDR1 GTSNPN, CDR2 SVGIG (reference sequence).

The chain uses TRBV7-6 and TRBJ2-5; TRBD1 matches at 8 bases. There are 15 residues in the CDR3. Germline CDR1 and CDR2: SGHVS and FNYEAQ. The ends lost 4 bases at V and 5 bases at J; junction bases unmatched: 9. This CDR3 is CASSWGPDRVETQYF. In DNA form, the CDR3 reads TGTGCCAGCAGCTGGGGCCCGGACAGGGTTGAGACCCAGTACTTC.

The rearrangement uses TRBV2 and TRBJ1-2; D is possibly TRBD1 (5 bases). The CDR3 sequence is 14 residues long. Trimming took off 6 bases at V and 6 bases at J, with 17 bases between the two ends. From germline, CDR1 is SNHLY and CDR2 FYNNEI. For the CDR3, the DNA is TGTGCCAGCAGGAGGGGAGGGACTTTCCATGGCTACACCTTC. This codes for CASRRGGTFHGYTF.

Points on this clone: A read error may account for a junction end that differs from germline. The chain links TRBV6-6 to TRBJ2-7, with D perhaps matching TRBD2 (7 bases). The CDR3 is 15 amino acids. Germline lookup yields CDR1 MNHNY and CDR2 SVGAGI (reference sequence). CDR3 coding DNA: TGTGCCAGCAGTTACGGTCCGGGGGGCTCCAACGAGCAGTACTTC. Its translation: CASSYGPGGSNEQYF.

The V and J genes are TRBV13 and TRBJ1-1; possible D gene TRBD1, 6 bases. Per the germline V gene, CDR1 is PRHDT and CDR2 is FYEKMQ (reference sequence). Trimming shortened V by 5 bases and J by 0 bases, and 16 bases separated the two germline ends. The CDR3 has 16 amino acids. CDR3 loop: CASSIRDKYMNTEAFF. CDR3 in DNA: TGTGCCAGCAGCATCCGGGACAAATACATGAACACTGAAGCTTTCTTT.

The CDR3 is CASGPDRGESPLHF. CDR3 bases: TGTGCTAGTGGTCCGGACAGGGGAGAATCACCCCTCCACTTT. V usage is TRBV12-5 and J usage is TRBJ1-6; 9 nucleotides align to TRBD1. Trimming removed 5 bases from V and 10 bases from J; junction bases left unmatched: 6. CDR1 and CDR2 (germline): LGHNT, FRNRAP. The CDR3 loop spans 14 amino acids.

The chain carries TRBV6-1 and TRBJ1-6; D possibly corresponds to TRBD1 (5 bases). The CDR3 is made up of 14 amino acids. Trimming left V 7 bases short and J 9 bases short, with 16 bases between. From germline, CDR1 is MNHNS and CDR2 SASEGT. CDR3 residues: CASTNRGRGSPLHF. The CDR3 nucleotides read TGTGCCAGCACAAATAGAGGGAGGGGTTCACCCCTCCACTTT.

This chain connects TRBV6-5 to TRBJ2-2, with 7 nucleotides matching TRBD1. CDR3 length equals 15 residues. The V segment lost 6 bases and the J segment 1 base; nucleotides outside the gene matches: 5. The germline CDR1 and CDR2 sequences are MNHEY and SVGAGI. The CDR3 nucleotides are TGTGCCAGCAGCCGGGGACAGCTGAACACCGGGGAGCTGTTTTTT. It codes for CASSRGQLNTGELFF.

Turning to this clone: Other DNA sequences in this specimen translate into the identical CDR3. CDR3 region: CASSQGQLYNSPLHF. The CDR3 DNA reads as TGCGCCAGCAGCCAGGGACAGCTCTATAATTCACCCCTCCACTTT. The chain recombines TRBV4-1 with TRBJ1-6; 7 bases agree with TRBD1. This CDR3 is built from 15 residues. Germline CDR1 is MGHRA and CDR2 is YSYEKL. V gave up 3 bases and J gave up 3 bases; unmatched junction bases: 2.

The CDR3 is CASRTGGGETQYF. The DNA of the CDR3 is TGTGCCAGCCGGACAGGGGGAGGTGAGACCCAGTACTTC. This chain links TRBV2 with TRBJ2-5, with 10 bases that match TRBD1. J gave up 5 bases and V 8 bases, and 5 bases lay outside the gene matches. Germline values: CDR1 SNHLY, CDR2 FYNNEI. The CDR3 sequence is 13 residues long.

The chain carries TRBV7-6 and TRBJ1-3, with a tentative D call TRBD1 (5 bases). The V gene lost 4 bases and the J gene lost 4 bases, with 11 bases spanning the gap. This CDR3 is built from 14 residues. Germline CDR1 is SGHVS and CDR2 is FNYEAQ. Here the CDR3 DNA reads TGTGCCAGCAGCTCGACAGTAGCCGGAAACACCATATATTTT. Its translation: CASSSTVAGNTIYF. The full variable domain, its missing parts supplied by reference TRBV7-6 and TRBJ1-3, is GAGVSQSPRYKVTKRGQDVALRCDPISGHVSLYWYRQALGQGPEFLTYFNYEAQQDKSGLPNDRFSAERPEGSISTLTIQRTEQRDSAMYRCASSSTVAGNTIYFGEGSWLTVV.

The chain is built from TRBV11-2 and TRBJ2-7; no clear D. The CDR3 has 10 amino acids. CDR1 is SGHAT, CDR2 FQNNGV, per germline. The ends were cut back, 5 bases at V and 6 bases at J, with 5 bases in the middle. The CDR3 bases are TGTGCCAGCAGCCCTCCCGAGCAGTACTTC. Encoded protein: CASSPPEQYF.

The chain combines TRBV29-1 with TRBJ2-3; a weak D match, TRBD2 (7 bases). The CDR3 covers 15 residues. Germline V gene sequence: CDR1 SQVTM, CDR2 ANQGSEA. V lost 3 bases and J 2 bases, leaving 15 bases between the germline ends. CDR3 amino acids: CSVEGASGSTDTQYF. CDR3 DNA sequence: TGCAGCGTTGAGGGGGCTAGCGGATCCACAGATACGCAGTATTTT.

The chain recombines TRBV7-9 with TRBJ2-1; D is unresolved. The CDR3 runs to 12 residues. From germline, CDR1 is SEHNR and CDR2 FQNEAQ (reference sequence). Trimming shortened V by 2 bases and J by 10 bases, and 9 bases separated the two germline ends. The DNA for the CDR3 is TGTGCCAGCAGCTTAAGACTGCTGGAGCAGTTCTTC. Translating it yields CASSLRLLEQFF.